This TCR beta chain was sequenced in a study of cytomegalovirus exposure and HLA in healthy donors. About this clone itself: Its antigen is not known.

Looked up from germline, CDR1 is MNHNS and CDR2 is SASEGT. The CDR3 has 15 amino acids. Trimming stripped 4 bases from V and 0 bases from J, with 10 bases between. General observations from the study: According to the study, 180 or so TCR beta chains were cytomegalovirus-associated.

60 Vbeta and 13 Jbeta primers were used in PCR. Produced via immunoSEQ multiplex PCR; TCRdb's table is partial and in-frame only. The sample holds about 170,000 clones, approximately 72% seen once. The sequenced sample was PBMCs. The chain couples TRBV6-1 to TRBJ2-1, with D hard to call. This sequence was found in a human donor in good health. The CDR3 sequence: CASSVIPSSYNEQFF. The CDR3 bases are TGTGCCAGCAGTGTTATACCTAGCTCCTACAATGAGCAGTTCTTC.